The following is a TCR beta chain sequence with its context. The data derive from a study of blood T cell repertoires in COVID-19. Trimming removed 3 bases at V and 3 bases at J, with 12 bases between. This CDR3 is 14 amino acids long. Germline CDR1 MDHEN, CDR2 SYDVKM. The method was immunoSEQ multiplex PCR; TCRdb's version includes in-frame clones alone and lacks a portion of them. This sample has a few hundred thousand clones; roughly 89% occur once, and the top ten carry about 9.8%. Recruitment covered about two dozen US areas and drew participants whose ages spanned about 18 to 100 years. Symptom resolution, clearance, or two negative PCRs marked donors in Cohort 3 as recovered.

This sequence originates from a woman between 18 and 29 years old who had recovered from COVID-19. The chain has TRBV28 and TRBJ2-7; the D is unclear. Sequencing used PBMCs or T cells enriched from blood (not recorded which). CDR3 coding DNA: TGTGCCAGCAGTTTGTGGGTAAAGCGCTACGAGCAGTACTTC. Its protein is CASSLWVKRYEQYF. The whole variable domain, filled in from reference TRBV28 and TRBJ2-7, reads DVKVTQSSRYLVKRTGEKVFLECVQDMDHENMFWYRQDPGLGLRLIYFSYDVKMKEKGDIPEGYSVSREKKERFSLILESASTNQTSMYLCASSLWVKRYEQYFGPGTRLTVT.